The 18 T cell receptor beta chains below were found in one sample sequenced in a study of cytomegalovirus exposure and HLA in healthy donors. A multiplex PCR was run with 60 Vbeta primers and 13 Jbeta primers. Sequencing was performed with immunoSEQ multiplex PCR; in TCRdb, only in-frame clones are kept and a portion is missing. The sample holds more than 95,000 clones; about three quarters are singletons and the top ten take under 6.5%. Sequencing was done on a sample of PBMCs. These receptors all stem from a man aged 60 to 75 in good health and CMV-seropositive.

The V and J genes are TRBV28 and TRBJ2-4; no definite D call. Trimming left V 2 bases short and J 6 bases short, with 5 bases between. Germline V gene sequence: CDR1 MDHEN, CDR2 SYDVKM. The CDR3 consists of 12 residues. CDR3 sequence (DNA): TGTGCCAGCAGTTTACCCTTAAACATTCAGTACTTC. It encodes CASSLPLNIQYF.

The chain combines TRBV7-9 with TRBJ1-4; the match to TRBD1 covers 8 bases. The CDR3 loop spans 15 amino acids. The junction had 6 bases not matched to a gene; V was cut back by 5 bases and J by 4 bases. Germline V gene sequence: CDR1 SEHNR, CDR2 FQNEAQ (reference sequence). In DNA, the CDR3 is TGTGCCAGCAGCGCAACAGGGGGATTTAATGAAAAACTGTTTTTT. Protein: CASSATGGFNEKLFF.

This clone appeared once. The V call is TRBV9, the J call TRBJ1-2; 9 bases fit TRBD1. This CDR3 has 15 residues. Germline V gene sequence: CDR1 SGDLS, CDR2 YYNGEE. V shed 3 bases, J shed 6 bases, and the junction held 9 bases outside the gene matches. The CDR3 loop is CASSAAGQGGNGYTF. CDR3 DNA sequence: TGTGCCAGCAGCGCAGCGGGACAGGGTGGTAATGGCTACACCTTC.

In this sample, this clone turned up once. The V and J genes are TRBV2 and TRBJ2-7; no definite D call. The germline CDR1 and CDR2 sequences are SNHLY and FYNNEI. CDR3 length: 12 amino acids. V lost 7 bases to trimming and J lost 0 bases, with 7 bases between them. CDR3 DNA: TGTGCCAGCACCCTAAGCTCCTACGAGCAGTACTTC. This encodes CASTLSSYEQYF.

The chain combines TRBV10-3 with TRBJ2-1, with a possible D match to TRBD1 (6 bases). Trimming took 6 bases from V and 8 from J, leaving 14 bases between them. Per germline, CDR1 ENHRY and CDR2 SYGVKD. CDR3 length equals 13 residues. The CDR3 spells CAIRVGGSDEQFF. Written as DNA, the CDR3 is TGTGCCATCAGAGTAGGGGGTAGCGATGAGCAGTTCTTC.

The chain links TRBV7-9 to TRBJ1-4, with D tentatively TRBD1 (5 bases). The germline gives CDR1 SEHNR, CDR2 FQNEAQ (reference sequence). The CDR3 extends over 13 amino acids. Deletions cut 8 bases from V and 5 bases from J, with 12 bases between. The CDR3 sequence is CASESQGNEKLFF. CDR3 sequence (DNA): TGTGCCAGCGAGTCCCAGGGAAATGAAAAACTGTTTTTT. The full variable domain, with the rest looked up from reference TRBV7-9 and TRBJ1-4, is DTGVSQNPRHKITKRGQNVTFRCDPISEHNRLYWYRQTLGQGPEFLTYFQNEAQLEKSRLLSDRFSAERPKGSFSTLEIQRTEQGDSAMYLCASESQGNEKLFFGSGTQLSVL.

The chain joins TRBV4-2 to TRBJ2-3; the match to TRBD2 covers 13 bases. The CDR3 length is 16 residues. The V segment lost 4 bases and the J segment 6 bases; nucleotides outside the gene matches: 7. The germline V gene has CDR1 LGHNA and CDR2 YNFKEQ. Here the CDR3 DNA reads TGTGCCAGCAGCCTTGGGACTAGCGGGGTGTCGGATACGCAGTATTTT. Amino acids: CASSLGTSGVSDTQYF.

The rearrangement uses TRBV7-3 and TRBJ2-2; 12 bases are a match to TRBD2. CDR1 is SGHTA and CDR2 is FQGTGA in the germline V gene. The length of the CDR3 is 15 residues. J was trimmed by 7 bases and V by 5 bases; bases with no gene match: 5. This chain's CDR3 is CASSRGLAGLGELFF. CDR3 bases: TGTGCCAGCAGCCGAGGACTAGCGGGGCTCGGGGAGCTGTTTTTT.

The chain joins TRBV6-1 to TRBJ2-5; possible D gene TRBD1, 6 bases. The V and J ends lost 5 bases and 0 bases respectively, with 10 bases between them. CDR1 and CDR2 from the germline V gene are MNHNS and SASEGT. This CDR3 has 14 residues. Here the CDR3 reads CASSIGQNQETQYF. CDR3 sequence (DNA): TGTGCCAGCAGTATAGGACAGAACCAAGAGACCCAGTACTTC.

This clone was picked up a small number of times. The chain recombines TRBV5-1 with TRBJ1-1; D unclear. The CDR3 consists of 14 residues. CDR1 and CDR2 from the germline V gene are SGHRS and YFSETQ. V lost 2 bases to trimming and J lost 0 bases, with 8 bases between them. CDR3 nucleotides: TGCGCCAGCAGCTTCTCACAGATGAACACTGAAGCTTTCTTT. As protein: CASSFSQMNTEAFF.

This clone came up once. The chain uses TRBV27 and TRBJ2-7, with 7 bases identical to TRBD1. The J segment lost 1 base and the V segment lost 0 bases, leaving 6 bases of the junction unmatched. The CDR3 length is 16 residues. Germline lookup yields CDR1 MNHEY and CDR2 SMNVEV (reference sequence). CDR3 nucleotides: TGTGCCAGCAGTTTATCGGGGACAGCTGGTTCCTACGAGCAGTACTTC. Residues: CASSLSGTAGSYEQYF.

The CDR3 nucleotides are TGTGCCAGCAGCTTGGGAGGTAAAGAGACCCAGTACTTC. Translation: CASSLGGKETQYF. V gene TRBV7-8 combines with J gene TRBJ2-5; tentatively, D is TRBD2 (6 bases). The CDR3 sequence is 13 residues long. The germline CDR1 and CDR2 sequences are SGHVS and FQNEAQ. V was trimmed by 3 bases and J by 3 bases, leaving 8 bases between them.

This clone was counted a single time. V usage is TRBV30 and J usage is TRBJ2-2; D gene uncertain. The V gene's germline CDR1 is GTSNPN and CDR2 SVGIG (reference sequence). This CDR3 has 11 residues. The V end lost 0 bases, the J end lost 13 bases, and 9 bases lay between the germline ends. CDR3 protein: CAWSVLHGLFF. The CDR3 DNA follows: TGTGCCTGGAGTGTACTACATGGGCTGTTTTTT.

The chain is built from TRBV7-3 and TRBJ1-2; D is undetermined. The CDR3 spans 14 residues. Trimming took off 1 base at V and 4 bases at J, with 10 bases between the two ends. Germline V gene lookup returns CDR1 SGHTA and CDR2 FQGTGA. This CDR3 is CASSLNEGAYGYTF. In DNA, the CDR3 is TGTGCCAGCAGCTTAAATGAGGGAGCCTATGGCTACACCTTC.

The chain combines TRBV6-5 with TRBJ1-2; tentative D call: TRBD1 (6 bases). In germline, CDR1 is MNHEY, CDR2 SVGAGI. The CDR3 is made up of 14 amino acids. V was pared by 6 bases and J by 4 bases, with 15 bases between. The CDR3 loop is CASRRGQGSYGYTF. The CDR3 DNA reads TGTGCCAGCAGACGAGGGCAGGGGAGCTATGGCTACACCTTC.

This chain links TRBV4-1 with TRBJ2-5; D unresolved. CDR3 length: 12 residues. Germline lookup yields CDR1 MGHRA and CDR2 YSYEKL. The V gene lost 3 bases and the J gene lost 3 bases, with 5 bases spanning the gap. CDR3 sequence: CASSHPKETQYF. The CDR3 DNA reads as TGCGCCAGCAGCCACCCCAAAGAGACCCAGTACTTC.

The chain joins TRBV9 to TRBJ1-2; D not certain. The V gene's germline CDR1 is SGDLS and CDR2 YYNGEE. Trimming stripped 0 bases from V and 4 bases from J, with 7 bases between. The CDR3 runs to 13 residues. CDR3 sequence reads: CASSVGGSYGYTF. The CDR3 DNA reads TGTGCCAGCAGCGTAGGAGGGTCCTATGGCTACACCTTC.

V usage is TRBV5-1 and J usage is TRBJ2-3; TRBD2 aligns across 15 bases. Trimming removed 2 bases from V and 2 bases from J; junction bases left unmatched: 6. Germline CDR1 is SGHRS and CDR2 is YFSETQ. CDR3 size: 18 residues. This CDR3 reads CASSFAGTSGGFTDTQYF. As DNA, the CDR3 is TGCGCCAGCAGCTTTGCCGGGACTAGCGGGGGGTTCACAGATACGCAGTATTTT.